The 13 T cell receptor beta chains below were found in one sample sequenced in a study of shared clonotypes between healthy human individuals. TCRdb keeps only in-frame clones here, not all; method: immunoSEQ multiplex PCR. The sample contains roughly 2 million clones, 90% to 97% of which appear only once. Sequenced sample: naive CD4+ T cells sorted from blood. This sample's subset: CD45RA+ positively selected. Every receptor here comes from a man younger than 30 in good health.

As to this clone: Other DNA sequences in the same sample also yield this CDR3. V is TRBV5-1 and J is TRBJ2-2; D call uncertain. Trimming pared 0 bases from V and 1 base from J, leaving 7 bases between. Germline V lookup: CDR1 SGHRS, CDR2 YFSETQ. There are 15 residues in the CDR3. The CDR3 loop reads CASSLEGLNTGELFF. The CDR3 DNA sequence: TGCGCCAGCAGCTTGGAAGGTCTGAACACCGGGGAGCTGTTTTTT.

The chain employs TRBV27 and TRBJ1-6; D unresolved. Germline loops: CDR1 MNHEY, CDR2 SMNVEV (reference sequence). Trimming removed 5 bases at V and 7 bases at J, with 15 bases between. The CDR3 is 15 amino acids. CDR3 protein: CASSLLSPPNSPLHF. The CDR3 nucleotides read TGTGCCAGCAGTCTCCTCTCACCTCCGAATTCACCCCTCCACTTT.

Here the CDR3 DNA reads TGTGCCATCAGTGAGTCGCTGGGAAACTATGGCTACACCTTC. Protein product: CAISESLGNYGYTF. The gene calls are TRBV10-3 and TRBJ1-2; D is ambiguous. CDR1 and CDR2 (germline): ENHRY, SYGVKD. Trimming shortened V by 0 bases and J by 2 bases, and 7 bases separated the two germline ends. The CDR3 length is 14 residues.

V and J are TRBV28 and TRBJ2-7; 7 bases line up with TRBD1. The CDR3 sequence is 14 residues long. Germline V CDR1 and CDR2: MDHEN, SYDVKM. J was trimmed by 2 bases and V by 4 bases; bases with no gene match: 5. CDR3 residues: CASSSAGTAYEQYF. The CDR3 DNA sequence: TGTGCCAGCAGTTCAGCCGGGACAGCCTACGAGCAGTACTTC.

The chain links TRBV28 to TRBJ1-2; no reliable D call. Germline V gene lookup returns CDR1 MDHEN and CDR2 SYDVKM. This CDR3 comprises 14 residues. Deletions cut 3 bases from V and 5 bases from J, with 13 bases between. CDR3 sequence (DNA): TGTGCCAGCAGTTTCGGACGCGGTCCTTATGGCTACACCTTC. This translates into CASSFGRGPYGYTF.

This chain links TRBV28 with TRBJ1-5, with no clear D. The CDR3 is 17 amino acids. With 7 bases removed from V and 2 bases from J, the gap between germline ends came to 21 bases. Germline V gene sequence: CDR1 MDHEN, CDR2 SYDVKM. CDR3 in DNA: TGTGCCAGCAATGTTTACGGCAGGACCCGGGGCAATCAGCCCCAGCATTTT. It encodes CASNVYGRTRGNQPQHF.

The chain couples TRBV30 to TRBJ2-1; D is unresolved. V shed 4 bases and J shed 2 bases, with 12 bases lying between them. Per the germline V gene, CDR1 is GTSNPN and CDR2 is SVGIG (reference sequence). This CDR3 spans 14 amino acids. As DNA, the CDR3 is TGTGCCTGGAACCGTGAGGCAACCTACAATGAGCAGTTCTTC. It encodes CAWNREATYNEQFF.

This chain joins TRBV5-4 and TRBJ1-1; the match to TRBD1 covers 7 bases. Losses at the gene ends were 4 bases for V and 0 bases for J; bases not matched to a gene: 9. The V gene's germline CDR1 is SGHNT and CDR2 YYREEE (reference sequence). This CDR3 region has 16 residues. Here the CDR3 reads CASSPGQILMNTEAFF. CDR3 coding DNA: TGTGCCAGCAGCCCGGGACAGATACTGATGAACACTGAAGCTTTCTTT.

The chain combines TRBV28 with TRBJ1-2; no clear D gene. This CDR3 is built from 12 residues. V lost 8 bases to trimming and J lost 4 bases, with 11 bases between them. CDR1 is MDHEN, CDR2 SYDVKM, per germline. In DNA, the CDR3 is TGTGCCAGCGCCCCTACGGGCTATGGCTACACCTTC. As protein: CASAPTGYGYTF.

V is TRBV28 and J is TRBJ2-7, with D unclear. CDR3 length: 15 amino acids. Per germline, CDR1 MDHEN and CDR2 SYDVKM. V was shortened by 2 bases and J by 0 bases, with 11 bases between the two germline ends. This CDR3 is CASSLGPLNSYEQYF. Here the CDR3 DNA reads TGTGCCAGCAGTTTAGGTCCCCTAAACTCCTACGAGCAGTACTTC.

The chain combines TRBV7-9 with TRBJ2-2; D is perhaps TRBD1 (5 bases). Trimming pared 4 bases from V and 0 bases from J, leaving 9 bases between. The germline gives CDR1 SEHNR, CDR2 FQNEAQ (reference sequence). The CDR3 has 15 amino acids. The chain's CDR3 is CASSSRVSNTGELFF. CDR3 nucleotides: TGTGCCAGCAGCTCCAGGGTATCGAACACCGGGGAGCTGTTTTTT.

This clone is a singleton in its sample. The chain employs TRBV6-1 and TRBJ2-2, with 7 bases matching TRBD1. CDR3 length: 14 residues. After removal of 6 bases from V and 1 base from J, the junction contained 2 bases not matched to a gene. Germline CDR1 reads MNHNS; CDR2 reads SASEGT. CDR3: CASRRTGNTGELFF. In DNA form, the CDR3 reads TGTGCCAGCAGGCGGACAGGGAACACCGGGGAGCTGTTTTTT.

This rearrangement joins TRBV10-1 to TRBJ1-1; 7 bases agree with TRBD1. The CDR3 covers 15 residues. The V and J ends lost 4 bases and 4 bases, in that order; junction bases with no gene match: 9. The germline CDR1 and CDR2 sequences are WNHNN and SYGVQD (reference sequence). CDR3 in amino acids: CASSALTGVGTEAFF. Written as DNA, the CDR3 is TGCGCCAGCAGTGCCCTCACAGGGGTAGGCACTGAAGCTTTCTTT.